Following are 13 T cell receptor beta chains from one sample sequenced in a study of blood T cell repertoires in COVID-19. Method: immunoSEQ multiplex PCR; TCRdb's copy keeps in-frame clones and lacks some. In the table there are around 200,000 clones, more than 80% of which are singletons. Sequencing input: PBMCs or T cells enriched from blood (not recorded which). All receptors derive from a man younger than 40 who had recovered from COVID-19.

The chain recombines TRBV7-2 with TRBJ2-5, with D possibly TRBD1 on 5 matching bases. The CDR3 is 15 amino acids. Germline CDR1 SGHTA, CDR2 FQGNSA. Trimming removed 4 bases from V and 2 bases from J, with 14 bases in between. The CDR3 protein is CASSSPRTTQETQYF. DNA for the CDR3: TGTGCCAGCAGCTCCCCCCGGACAACGCAAGAGACCCAGTACTTC.

J is TRBJ2-1 and V is TRBV5-4, with TRBD2 matching over 9 bases. V lost 4 bases, J lost 6 bases, and 2 bases stayed unmatched. The CDR3 covers 13 residues. The germline gives CDR1 SGHNT, CDR2 YYREEE (reference sequence). The DNA for the CDR3 is TGTGCCAGCAGCCTAGCGGGGCCCAATGAGCAGTTCTTC. Its translation: CASSLAGPNEQFF.

This clone was picked up a small number of times. The chain couples TRBV28 to TRBJ1-1, with 7 nucleotides matching TRBD1. Germline V gives CDR1 MDHEN, CDR2 SYDVKM. The ends lost 2 bases at V and 4 bases at J; junction bases unmatched: 1. CDR3 length: 13 residues. Here the CDR3 reads CASSLQGGTEAFF. The CDR3 coding sequence is TGTGCCAGCAGTTTACAGGGGGGCACTGAAGCTTTCTTT.

This clone was recorded a few times. The rearrangement uses TRBV11-1 and TRBJ2-1, with 11 positions matching TRBD1. Trimming took 0 bases from V and 1 from J; bases not matched to a gene: 8. CDR1 and CDR2 (germline): SGHAT, FQDESV (reference sequence). The CDR3 is 19 residues long. The CDR3 is CASSLAPFGTGGSYNEQFF. The DNA for the CDR3 is TGTGCCAGCAGCTTAGCCCCATTCGGGACAGGGGGGTCCTACAATGAGCAGTTCTTC.

This clone was found once. The chain employs TRBV11-2 and TRBJ1-1, with D possibly matching TRBD1 (6 bases). V was shortened by 5 bases and J by 0 bases, with 10 bases between the two germline ends. The CDR3 is 14 amino acids. Germline assignment: CDR1 SGHAT and CDR2 FQNNGV. CDR3 region: CASSTTGMNTEAFF. CDR3 bases: TGTGCCAGCAGCACCACAGGGATGAACACTGAAGCTTTCTTT.

The CDR3 reads CASSLKQGITPGELFF. The CDR3 DNA follows: TGTGCCAGCAGTTTAAAACAGGGCATTACACCCGGGGAGCTGTTTTTT. The chain employs TRBV28 and TRBJ2-2; possibly TRBD1 for D (6 bases). Trimming took 2 bases from V and 6 from J, leaving 16 bases between them. This CDR3 is built from 16 residues. In germline, CDR1 is MDHEN, CDR2 SYDVKM.

The chain joins TRBV7-8 to TRBJ2-1; D is unresolved. CDR1 and CDR2 from the germline V gene are SGHVS and FQNEAQ. The CDR3 is 17 residues long. V shed 1 base and J shed 5 bases, with 18 bases lying between them. CDR3 loop: CASSLVGGPIPDNEQFF. The CDR3 DNA sequence: TGTGCCAGCAGCTTAGTAGGTGGGCCGATCCCCGACAATGAGCAGTTCTTC. The complete variable domain, with remaining parts taken from reference TRBV7-8 and TRBJ2-1, reads GAGVSQSPRYKVAKRGQDVALRCDPISGHVSLFWYQQALGQGPEFLTYFQNEAQLDKSGLPSDRFFAERPEGSVSTLKIQRTQQEDSAVYLCASSLVGGPIPDNEQFFGPGTRLTVL.

The CDR3: CASSELRTGDEQYF. The CDR3 DNA reads TGTGCCAGCAGTGAACTCAGGACAGGGGACGAGCAGTACTTC. This rearrangement joins TRBV6-1 to TRBJ2-7; 9 bases align to TRBD1. The V segment lost 2 bases and the J segment 5 bases; nucleotides outside the gene matches: 4. The V gene's germline CDR1 is MNHNS and CDR2 SASEGT. This CDR3 is built from 14 residues.

This clone has a single count. The CDR3 DNA follows: TGCGCCAGCAGCCAAGATCCGAGCGGGACCACTGCCTACAATGAGCAGTTCTTC. Its translation: CASSQDPSGTTAYNEQFF. The V gene is TRBV4-1, the J gene TRBJ2-1; TRBD2 agrees at 7 bases. CDR1 and CDR2 (germline): MGHRA, YSYEKL. V lost 0 bases and J lost 2; bases outside the gene matches: 10. The CDR3 totals 18 residues.

This rearrangement joins TRBV7-9 to TRBJ2-6; D is possibly TRBD1 (5 bases). The germline V gene encodes CDR1 SEHNR and CDR2 FQNEAQ (reference sequence). This CDR3 comprises 16 residues. V lost 5 bases, J lost 1 base, and 12 bases lay in between. The CDR3 bases are TGTGCCAGCAGCCTTGCCGACAGTTCTGGGGCCAACGTCCTGACTTTC. Its protein product is CASSLADSSGANVLTF.

This chain uses TRBV2 with TRBJ2-2; maybe TRBD1 (5 bases). Germline V gene sequence: CDR1 SNHLY, CDR2 FYNNEI. The CDR3 spans 12 residues. V was clipped by 6 bases and J by 5 bases, with 7 bases between them. CDR3 nucleotide sequence: TGTGCCAGCAGCCAGGGTACCGGGGAGCTGTTTTTT. Translation: CASSQGTGELFF.

The J gene is TRBJ1-2, the V gene TRBV9, with a tentative D call TRBD1 (6 bases). Trimming pared 4 bases from V and 4 bases from J, leaving 20 bases between. Germline values: CDR1 SGDLS, CDR2 YYNGEE. The CDR3 runs 16 residues. The DNA for the CDR3 is TGTGCCAGCAGCCCCCAGGACAGCCCGATCCGCTATGGCTACACCTTC. Translated: CASSPQDSPIRYGYTF.

The V call is TRBV9, the J call TRBJ2-3; TRBD2 matches at 8 bases. Germline CDR1 is SGDLS and CDR2 is YYNGEE. The CDR3 has 16 amino acids. The V segment lost 0 bases and the J segment 2 bases; nucleotides outside the gene matches: 5. The CDR3 region is CASSVEATSDTDTQYF. The CDR3 nucleotides are TGTGCCAGCAGCGTAGAGGCGACTAGCGACACAGATACGCAGTATTTT.